The 10 T cell receptor beta chains below come from one sample, sequenced in a study of shared clonotypes between healthy human individuals. Here immunoSEQ multiplex PCR was the method, and the copy in TCRdb shows in-frame clones only, minus some. The sample includes millions of clones, roughly nine tenths seen only once; the top ten take roughly 0.14%. The sample taken for sequencing was naive CD4+ T cells sorted from blood. The subset was: CD45RA+ positively selected. These receptors were collected from a man between 18 and 29 years old in good health.

The gene calls are TRBV6-5 and TRBJ1-5; D is unclear. CDR1 and CDR2 (germline): MNHEY, SVGAGI. The CDR3 totals 15 residues. V lost 6 bases to trimming and J lost 2 bases, with 14 bases between them. In DNA, the CDR3 is TGTGCCAGCAGCGCGACGTCTAGGGGCAATCAGCCCCAGCATTTT. Translating it yields CASSATSRGNQPQHF.

The rearrangement links TRBV15 to TRBJ2-2; D not certain. In germline, CDR1 is LNHNV, CDR2 YYDKDF (reference sequence). V was cut by 0 bases and J by 5 bases, with 10 bases left in between. The CDR3 consists of 15 residues. The chain's CDR3 is CATSRDWTDTGELFF. The CDR3 DNA reads as TGTGCCACCAGCAGAGATTGGACGGATACCGGGGAGCTGTTTTTT.

The chain uses TRBV19 and TRBJ2-5; a weak D match, TRBD2 (6 bases). With 7 bases removed from V and 1 base from J, the gap between germline ends came to 16 bases. There are 15 residues in the CDR3. From germline, CDR1 is LNHDA and CDR2 SQIVND (reference sequence). CDR3 coding DNA: TGTGCCAGTAAGTCCCTAGCGCCCGGCCAAGAGACCCAGTACTTC. Amino acids: CASKSLAPGQETQYF. Full variable domain (missing parts from reference TRBV19 and TRBJ2-5): DGGITQSPKYLFRKEGQNVTLSCEQNLNHDAMYWYRQDPGQGLRLIYYSQIVNDFQKGDIAEGYSVSREKKESFPLTVTSAQKNPTAFYLCASKSLAPGQETQYFGPGTRLLVL.

V usage is TRBV11-2 and J usage is TRBJ2-7; either TRBD1 or TRBD2 may supply D (5 bases each). The V and J ends lost 7 bases and 5 bases respectively, with 18 bases between them. Looked up from germline, CDR1 is SGHAT and CDR2 is FQNNGV. The CDR3 has 14 residues. The CDR3, as DNA: TGTGCCAGCAACCACGGGGCCGGGGTCCACGAGCAGTACTTC. Encoded protein: CASNHGAGVHEQYF.

Of note for this clone: Other DNA sequences in this sample translate to the same CDR3. J is TRBJ1-1 and V is TRBV5-1, with a weak D call TRBD1 (5 bases). Germline V gives CDR1 SGHRS, CDR2 YFSETQ. Trimming left V 4 bases short and J 0 bases short, with 13 bases between. CDR3 length: 15 amino acids. The CDR3, as DNA: TGCGCCAGCAGCAGGACCGGGACGGTGAACACTGAAGCTTTCTTT. Translation: CASSRTGTVNTEAFF. Looking up the rest from reference TRBV5-1 and TRBJ1-1 gives the full variable domain: KAGVTQTPRYLIKTRGQQVTLSCSPISGHRSVSWYQQTPGQGLQFLFEYFSETQRNKGNFPGRFSGRQFSNSRSEMNVSTLELGDSALYLCASSRTGTVNTEAFFGQGTRLTVV.

Points on this clone: This specimen includes other DNA sequences encoding the same CDR3. The chain has TRBV30 and TRBJ2-7; 9 bases fit TRBD1. Germline CDR1 and CDR2: GTSNPN and SVGIG (reference sequence). The CDR3 is 14 residues long. V was clipped by 1 base and J by 4 bases; unmatched bases: 5. The CDR3 sequence is CAWSGGQGFYEQYF. DNA of the CDR3: TGTGCCTGGAGTGGGGGACAGGGATTTTACGAGCAGTACTTC.

DNA of the CDR3: TGTGCCAGCAGTCTCCTAGCGGGAGGTATTCAAGATACGCAGTATTTT. The encoded protein is CASSLLAGGIQDTQYF. The chain employs TRBV6-6 and TRBJ2-3; 11 bases match TRBD2. V gave up 5 bases and J gave up 5 bases; unmatched junction bases: 9. CDR3 length: 16 residues. From germline, CDR1 is MNHNY and CDR2 SVGAGI (reference sequence).

In this sample, this clone turned up once. The V gene is TRBV28, the J gene TRBJ2-7; 9 nucleotides agree with TRBD2. V lost 2 bases to trimming and J lost 4 bases; unmatched junction nucleotides: 12. Germline V gene data show CDR1 as MDHEN and CDR2 as SYDVKM. The CDR3 runs 17 residues. The CDR3 sequence is CASSLQSGGGAKYEQYF. CDR3 DNA: TGTGCCAGCAGTTTACAGTCAGGCGGGGGGGCGAAGTACGAGCAGTACTTC. The full variable domain, with the rest looked up from reference TRBV28 and TRBJ2-7, is DVKVTQSSRYLVKRTGEKVFLECVQDMDHENMFWYRQDPGLGLRLIYFSYDVKMKEKGDIPEGYSVSREKKERFSLILESASTNQTSMYLCASSLQSGGGAKYEQYFGPGTRLTVT.

The gene calls are TRBV7-9 and TRBJ2-1; TRBD2 matches at 11 bases. Germline V gene data show CDR1 as SEHNR and CDR2 as FQNEAQ (reference sequence). This CDR3 is 19 amino acids long. Unmatched junction bases numbered 7, after V lost 0 bases and J lost 0 bases. In DNA, the CDR3 is TGTGCCAGCAGCTTAGCGCTAGGACTAGCGGGTAGCTCCTACAATGAGCAGTTCTTC. This translates into CASSLALGLAGSSYNEQFF.

The chain employs TRBV5-1 and TRBJ2-3; 8 bases match TRBD1. The ends lost 3 bases at V and 5 bases at J; junction bases unmatched: 8. The germline CDR1 and CDR2 sequences are SGHRS and YFSETQ. This CDR3 has 15 amino acids. In DNA form, the CDR3 reads TGCGCCAGCAGCTGGGCGACAGGGGAAGGAGATACGCAGTATTTT. Protein sequence: CASSWATGEGDTQYF.